This entry describes one T cell receptor beta chain. The antigen is not known. The data were taken from a study of early T cells in non-severe SARS-CoV-2 infection. Study-wide context: Bulk RNA isolated from unsorted whole blood underwent sequencing; chains were not paired. Overall study findings and caveats: Anti-spike CD8 responses were favored by VDJdb matching, which missed private and CD4 specificities.

CDR1 KGHSH and CDR2 LQKENI come from the germline V gene. The V and J ends lost 3 bases and 5 bases respectively, with 10 bases between them. CDR3 length equals 13 residues. Molecules of cDNA were individually given unique molecular identifiers that were attached to them. From the 5' RACE reads, TCRdb called clonotypes with MiXCR, one entry per CDR3 protein. This sample has tens of thousands of distinct CDR3 sequences, with roughly 6.2% found just once. This TCR came from an adult who was a healthcare worker with PCR-confirmed SARS-CoV-2 infection or an uninfected control (not recorded which). The chain has TRBV18 and TRBJ1-1; D ambiguous. The source material was whole blood. The DNA of the CDR3 is TGTGCCAGCTCACCGCGCCTTGAAACTGAAGCTTTCTTT. The encoded protein is CASSPRLETEAFF.